The 9 T cell receptor beta chains in this list originate from one sample, sequenced in a study of blood T cell repertoires in COVID-19 (dated by TCRdb to 2018 to 2021). Library generation was performed with the immunoSEQ multiplex PCR assay. TCRdb provides this immuneACCESS table in a form limited to in-frame rearrangements. Some clones are lacking; in checked studies, under half of them reflect an unresolved V gene, and why the rest are absent is not known. The sample table lists 70,000 to 85,000 clones, approximately 78% of them with a count of one. The top ten clones comprise roughly a tenth of the sample. Sequenced material: peripheral blood. These receptors all stem from a man aged 60 to 75 with acute or convalescent COVID-19.

This rearrangement joins TRBV19 to TRBJ2-1; TRBD2 is a possible D gene (5 bases). This CDR3 has 15 residues. Trimming shortened V by 2 bases and J by 6 bases, and 14 bases separated the two germline ends. The V gene's germline CDR1 is LNHDA and CDR2 SQIVND (reference sequence). CDR3 region: CASSINRGLLNEQFF. The CDR3 region has the DNA TGTGCCAGTAGTATAAACCGAGGGCTCCTCAATGAGCAGTTCTTC.

This clone has just a few counts. This chain connects TRBV3-1 (or the pseudogene TRBV3-2) to TRBJ2-2; perhaps TRBD1 as D (5 bases). The CDR3 length is 13 residues. V was pared by 3 bases and J by 8 bases, with 10 bases between. Germline values: CDR1 LGHDT, CDR2 YNNKEL (reference sequence). The chain's CDR3 is CASSHSGLGELFF. The CDR3 DNA follows: TGTGCCAGCAGCCATTCAGGGTTAGGGGAGCTGTTTTTT.

V and J are TRBV6-2 or TRBV6-3 and TRBJ1-2; TRBD1 is a possible D gene (5 bases). CDR1 MNHEY and CDR2 SVGEGT come from the germline V gene. The V end was cut by 2 bases, the J end by 5 bases, with 12 bases between. The CDR3 runs to 14 residues. For the CDR3, the DNA is TGTGCCAGCAGTTACGCAGGGCCTCAATATGGCTACACCTTC. It is translated as CASSYAGPQYGYTF.

The chain joins TRBV7-9 to TRBJ1-1; maybe TRBD1 (5 bases). V was pared by 5 bases and J by 5 bases, with 15 bases between. The CDR3 runs to 14 residues. Germline CDR1 reads SEHNR; CDR2 reads FQNEAQ (reference sequence). For the CDR3, the DNA is TGTGCCAGCAGCCGCGGAGGGGATGCAACTGAAGCTTTCTTT. Protein sequence: CASSRGGDATEAFF.

The V gene is TRBV11-2, the J gene TRBJ2-1; weak D call: TRBD1 (5 bases). The CDR3 is made up of 16 amino acids. Per germline, CDR1 SGHAT and CDR2 FQNNGV. V was pared by 4 bases and J by 5 bases, with 18 bases between. The DNA of the CDR3 is TGTGCCAGCAGCTCCTTGTGGGGCAACAATCACAATGAGCAGTTCTTC. It specifies CASSSLWGNNHNEQFF.

The rearrangement uses TRBV30 and TRBJ1-2, with D possibly TRBD1 on 5 matching bases. The V and J ends lost 2 bases and 7 bases respectively, with 14 bases between them. This CDR3 region has 13 residues. CDR1 and CDR2 (germline): GTSNPN, SVGIG (reference sequence). The CDR3 bases are TGTGCCTGGAGTTACCAGGGCAATGCTGGCTACACCTTC. Translating gives CAWSYQGNAGYTF.

The rearrangement joins TRBV6-2 or TRBV6-3 to TRBJ1-2, with D tentatively TRBD1 (6 bases). Trimming left V 5 bases short and J 2 bases short, with 9 bases between. The CDR3 consists of 13 residues. From germline, CDR1 is MNHEY and CDR2 SVGEGT. CDR3 sequence reads: CASSNTGNYGYTF. CDR3 coding DNA: TGTGCCAGCAGTAACACAGGGAACTATGGCTACACCTTC.

This clone was counted a few times. The chain has TRBV12-5 and TRBJ1-2; 7 bases are shared with TRBD1. V was pared by 7 bases and J by 6 bases, with 8 bases of the junction left unmatched. The CDR3 totals 13 residues. Per germline, CDR1 LGHNT and CDR2 FRNRAP. CDR3 amino acids: CASARTGANGYTF. The CDR3, as DNA: TGTGCTAGTGCCAGAACAGGGGCCAATGGCTACACCTTC. Variable domain in full (rest from reference TRBV12-5 and TRBJ1-2): DARVTQTPRHKVTEMGQEVTMRCQPILGHNTVFWYRQTMMQGLELLAYFRNRAPLDDSGMPKDRFSAEMPDATLATLKIQPSEPRDSAVYFCASARTGANGYTFGSGTRLTVV.

The rearrangement links TRBV18 to TRBJ2-3; no firm D call. The germline CDR1 and CDR2 sequences are KGHSH and LQKENI. The CDR3 contains 14 residues. The V end was cut by 0 bases, the J end by 3 bases, with 7 bases between. DNA for the CDR3: TGTGCCAGCTCACCACCGGCCGGGACAGATACGCAGTATTTT. Encoded protein: CASSPPAGTDTQYF.